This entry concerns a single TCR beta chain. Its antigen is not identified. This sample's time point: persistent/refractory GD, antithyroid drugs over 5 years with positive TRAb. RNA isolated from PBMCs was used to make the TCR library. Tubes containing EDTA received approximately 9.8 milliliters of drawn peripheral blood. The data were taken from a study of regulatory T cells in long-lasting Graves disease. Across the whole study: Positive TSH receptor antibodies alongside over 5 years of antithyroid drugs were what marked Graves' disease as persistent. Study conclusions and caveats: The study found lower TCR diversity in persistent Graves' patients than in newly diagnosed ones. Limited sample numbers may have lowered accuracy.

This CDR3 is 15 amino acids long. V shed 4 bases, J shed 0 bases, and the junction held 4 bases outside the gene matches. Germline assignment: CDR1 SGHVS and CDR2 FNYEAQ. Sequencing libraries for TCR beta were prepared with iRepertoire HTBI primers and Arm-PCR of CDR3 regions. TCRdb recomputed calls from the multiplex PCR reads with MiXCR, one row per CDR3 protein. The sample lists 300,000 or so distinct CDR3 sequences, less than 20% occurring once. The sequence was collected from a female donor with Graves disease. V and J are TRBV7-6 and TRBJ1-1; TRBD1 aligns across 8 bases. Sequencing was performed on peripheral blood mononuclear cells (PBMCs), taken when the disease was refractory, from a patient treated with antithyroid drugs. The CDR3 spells CASSSGQDLNTEAFF. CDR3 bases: TGTGCCAGCAGCTCGGGACAGGACCTGAACACTGAAGCTTTCTTT.